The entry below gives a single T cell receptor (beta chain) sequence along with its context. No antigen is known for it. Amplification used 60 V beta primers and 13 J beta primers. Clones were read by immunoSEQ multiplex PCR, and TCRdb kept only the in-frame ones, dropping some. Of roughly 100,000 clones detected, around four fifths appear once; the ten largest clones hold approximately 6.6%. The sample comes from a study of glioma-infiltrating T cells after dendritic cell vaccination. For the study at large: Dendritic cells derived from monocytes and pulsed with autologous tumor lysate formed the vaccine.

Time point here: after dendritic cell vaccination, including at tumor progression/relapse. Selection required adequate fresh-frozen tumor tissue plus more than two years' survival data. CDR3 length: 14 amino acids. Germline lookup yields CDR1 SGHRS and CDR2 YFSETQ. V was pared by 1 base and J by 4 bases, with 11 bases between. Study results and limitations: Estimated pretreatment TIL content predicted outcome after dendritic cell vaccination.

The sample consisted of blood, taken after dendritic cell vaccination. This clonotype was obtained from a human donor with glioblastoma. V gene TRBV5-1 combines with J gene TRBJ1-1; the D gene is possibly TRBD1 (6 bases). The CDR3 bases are TGCGCCAGCAGCTTGCAACAGGGTTCCACTGAAGCTTTCTTT. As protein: CASSLQQGSTEAFF.